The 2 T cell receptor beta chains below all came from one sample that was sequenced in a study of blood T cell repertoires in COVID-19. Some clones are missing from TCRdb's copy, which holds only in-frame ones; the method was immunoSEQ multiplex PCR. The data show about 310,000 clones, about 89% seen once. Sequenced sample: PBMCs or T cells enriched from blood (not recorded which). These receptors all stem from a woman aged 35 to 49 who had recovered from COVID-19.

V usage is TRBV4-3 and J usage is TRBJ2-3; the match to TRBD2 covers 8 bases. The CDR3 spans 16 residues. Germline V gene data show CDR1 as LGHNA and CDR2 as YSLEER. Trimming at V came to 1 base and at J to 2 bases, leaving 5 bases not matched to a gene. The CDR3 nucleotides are TGCGCCAGCAGCCAAGGCGAAGCGGGAGCCACAGATACGCAGTATTTT. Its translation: CASSQGEAGATDTQYF.

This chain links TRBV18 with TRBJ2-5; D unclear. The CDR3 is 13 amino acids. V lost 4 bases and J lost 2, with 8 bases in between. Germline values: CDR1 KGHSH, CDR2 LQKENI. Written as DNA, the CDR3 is TGTGCCAGCTCACTCAAGGAGCAAGAGACCCAGTACTTC. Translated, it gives CASSLKEQETQYF.